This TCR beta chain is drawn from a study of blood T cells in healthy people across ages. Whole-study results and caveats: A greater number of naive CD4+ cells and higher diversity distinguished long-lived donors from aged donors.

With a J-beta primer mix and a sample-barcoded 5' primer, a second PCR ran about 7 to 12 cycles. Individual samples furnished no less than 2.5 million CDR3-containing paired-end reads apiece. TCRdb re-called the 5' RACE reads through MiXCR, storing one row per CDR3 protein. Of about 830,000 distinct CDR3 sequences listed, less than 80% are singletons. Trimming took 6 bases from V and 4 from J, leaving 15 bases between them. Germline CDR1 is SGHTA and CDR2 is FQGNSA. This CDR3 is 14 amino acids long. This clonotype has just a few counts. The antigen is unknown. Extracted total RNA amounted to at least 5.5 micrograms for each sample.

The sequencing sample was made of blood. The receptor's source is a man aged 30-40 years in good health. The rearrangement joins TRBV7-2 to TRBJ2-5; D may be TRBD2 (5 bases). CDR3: CASRPTGGLETQYF. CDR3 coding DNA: TGTGCCAGCAGGCCCACTGGAGGTCTAGAGACCCAGTACTTC.